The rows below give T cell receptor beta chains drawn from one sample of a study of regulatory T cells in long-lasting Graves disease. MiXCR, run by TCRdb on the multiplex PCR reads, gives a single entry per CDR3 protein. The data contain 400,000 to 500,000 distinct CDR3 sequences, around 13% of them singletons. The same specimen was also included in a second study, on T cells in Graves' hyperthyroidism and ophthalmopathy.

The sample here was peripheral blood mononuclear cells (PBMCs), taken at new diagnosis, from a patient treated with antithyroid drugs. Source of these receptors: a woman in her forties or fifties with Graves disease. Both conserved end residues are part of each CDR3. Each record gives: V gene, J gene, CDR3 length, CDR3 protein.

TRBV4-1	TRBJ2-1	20	CASSQAEGNFGTSGDNEQFF
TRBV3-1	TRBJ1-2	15	CASSPGDRAYTGYTF
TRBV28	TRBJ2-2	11	CASATTGELFF
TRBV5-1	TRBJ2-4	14	CASSTTVEGNIQYF
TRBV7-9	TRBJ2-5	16	CASRPVGIQYQETQYF
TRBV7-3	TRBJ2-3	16	CASSTGLAGDADTQYF
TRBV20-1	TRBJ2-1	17	CSAPNLAGGPTYNEQFF
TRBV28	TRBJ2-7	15	CASSGSGTGFYEQYF
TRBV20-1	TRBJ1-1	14	CSAPGQGANTEAFF
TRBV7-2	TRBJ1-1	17	CASSLTPFRLMNTEAFF
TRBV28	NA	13	CASSTTSGNEQFF
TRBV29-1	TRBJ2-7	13	CSVEDHISYEQYF
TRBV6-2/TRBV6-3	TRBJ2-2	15	CASSYPRDGTGELFF
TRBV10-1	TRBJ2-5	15	CASSETAGRPETQYF
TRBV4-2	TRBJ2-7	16	CASSQDPSGASYEQYF
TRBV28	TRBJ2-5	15	CAGSYAGTVQETQYF
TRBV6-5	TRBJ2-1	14	CASSYLRGNNEQFF
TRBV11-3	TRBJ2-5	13	CASSLGYLETQYF
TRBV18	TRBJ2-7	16	CASSPATGTGEIEQYF
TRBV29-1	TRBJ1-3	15	CSVEWHGGYGNTIYF
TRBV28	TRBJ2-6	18	CASSSLGQTFSGANVLTF
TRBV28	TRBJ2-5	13	CASRPTGTGTQYF
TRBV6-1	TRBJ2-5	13	CASSEATQETQYF
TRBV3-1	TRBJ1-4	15	CASSQQGAFNEKLFF
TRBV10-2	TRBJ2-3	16	CASSPRLAGGRDTQYF
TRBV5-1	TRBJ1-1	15	CASSLDRNLNTEAFF
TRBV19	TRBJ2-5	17	CASRSPTGTGVQETQYF
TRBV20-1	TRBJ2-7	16	CSALHMDRGLIYEQYF
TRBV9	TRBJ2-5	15	CASSVGVSLQETQYF